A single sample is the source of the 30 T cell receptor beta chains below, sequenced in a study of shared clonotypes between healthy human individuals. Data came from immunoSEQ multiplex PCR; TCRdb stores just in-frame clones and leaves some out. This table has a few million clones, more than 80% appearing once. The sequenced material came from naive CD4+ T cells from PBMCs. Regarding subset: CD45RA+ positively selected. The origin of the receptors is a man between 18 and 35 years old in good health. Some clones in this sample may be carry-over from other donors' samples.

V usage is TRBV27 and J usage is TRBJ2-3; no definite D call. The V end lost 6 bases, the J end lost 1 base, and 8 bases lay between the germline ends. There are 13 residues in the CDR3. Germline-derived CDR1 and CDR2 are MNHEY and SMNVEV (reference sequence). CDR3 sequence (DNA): TGTGCCAGCAGAAAGCTAGGCACAGATACGCAGTATTTT. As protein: CASRKLGTDTQYF.

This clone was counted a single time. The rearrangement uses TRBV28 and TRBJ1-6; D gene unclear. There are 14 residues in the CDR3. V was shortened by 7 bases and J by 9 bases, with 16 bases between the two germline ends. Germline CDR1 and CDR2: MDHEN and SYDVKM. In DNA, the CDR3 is TGTGCCAGCACCATTGAGGCATTCGGTTCACCCCTCCACTTT. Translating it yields CASTIEAFGSPLHF.

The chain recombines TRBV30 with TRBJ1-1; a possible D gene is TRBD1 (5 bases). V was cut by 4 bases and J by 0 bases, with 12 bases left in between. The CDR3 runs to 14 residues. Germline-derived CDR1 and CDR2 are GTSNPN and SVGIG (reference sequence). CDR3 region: CAWTRQRVNTEAFF. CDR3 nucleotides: TGTGCCTGGACCAGACAGAGAGTGAACACTGAAGCTTTCTTT.

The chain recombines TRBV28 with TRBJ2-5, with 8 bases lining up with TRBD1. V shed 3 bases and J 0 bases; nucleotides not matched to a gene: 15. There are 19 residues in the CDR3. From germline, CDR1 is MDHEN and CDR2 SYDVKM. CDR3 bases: TGTGCCAGCAGTTTGCCGCAGGGGGCACCGATTATGTACCAAGAGACCCAGTACTTC. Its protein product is CASSLPQGAPIMYQETQYF.

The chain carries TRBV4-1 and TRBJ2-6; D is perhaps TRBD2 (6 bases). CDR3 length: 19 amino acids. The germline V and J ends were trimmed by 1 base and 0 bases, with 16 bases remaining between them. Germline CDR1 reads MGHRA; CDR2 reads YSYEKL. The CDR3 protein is CASSQAHRGIASGANVLTF. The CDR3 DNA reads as TGCGCCAGCAGCCAAGCTCACCGGGGGATAGCCTCTGGGGCCAACGTCCTGACTTTC.

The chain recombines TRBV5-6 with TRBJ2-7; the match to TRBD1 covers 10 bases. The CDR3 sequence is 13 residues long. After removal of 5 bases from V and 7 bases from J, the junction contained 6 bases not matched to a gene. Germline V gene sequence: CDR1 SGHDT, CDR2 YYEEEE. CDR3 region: CASRPGQGGEQYF. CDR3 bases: TGTGCCAGCAGGCCCGGACAGGGGGGGGAGCAGTACTTC.

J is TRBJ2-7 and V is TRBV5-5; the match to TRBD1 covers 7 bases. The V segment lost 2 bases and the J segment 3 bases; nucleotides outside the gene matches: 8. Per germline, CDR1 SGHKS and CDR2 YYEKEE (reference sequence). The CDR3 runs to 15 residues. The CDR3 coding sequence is TGTGCCAGCAGCTTTGAGGGGGCCCGGAACTACGAGCAGTACTTC. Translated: CASSFEGARNYEQYF.

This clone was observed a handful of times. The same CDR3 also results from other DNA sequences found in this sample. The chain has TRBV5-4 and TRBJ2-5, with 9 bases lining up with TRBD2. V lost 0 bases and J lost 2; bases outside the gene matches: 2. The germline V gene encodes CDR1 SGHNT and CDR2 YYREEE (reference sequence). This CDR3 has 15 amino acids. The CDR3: CASSLGLAGQETQYF. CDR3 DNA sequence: TGTGCCAGCAGCTTGGGGCTAGCGGGACAAGAGACCCAGTACTTC.

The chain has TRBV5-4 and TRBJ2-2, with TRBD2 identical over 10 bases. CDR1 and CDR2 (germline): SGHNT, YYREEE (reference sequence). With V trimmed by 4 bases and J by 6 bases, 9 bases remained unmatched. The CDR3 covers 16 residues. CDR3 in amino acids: CASSVLAGGSPGELFF. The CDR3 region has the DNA TGTGCCAGCAGCGTTTTAGCGGGAGGCTCTCCCGGGGAGCTGTTTTTT.

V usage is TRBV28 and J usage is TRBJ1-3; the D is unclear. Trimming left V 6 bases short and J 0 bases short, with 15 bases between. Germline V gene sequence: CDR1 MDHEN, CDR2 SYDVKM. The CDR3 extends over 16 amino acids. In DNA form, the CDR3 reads TGTGCCAGCAGACCCATTATGGACCACTCTGGAAACACCATATATTTT. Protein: CASRPIMDHSGNTIYF.

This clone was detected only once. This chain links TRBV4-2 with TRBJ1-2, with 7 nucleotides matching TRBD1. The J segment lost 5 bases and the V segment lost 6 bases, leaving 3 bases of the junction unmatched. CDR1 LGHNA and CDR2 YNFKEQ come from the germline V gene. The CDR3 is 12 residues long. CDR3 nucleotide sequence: TGTGCCAGCAGTATGACAGGGTATGGCTACACCTTC. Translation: CASSMTGYGYTF.

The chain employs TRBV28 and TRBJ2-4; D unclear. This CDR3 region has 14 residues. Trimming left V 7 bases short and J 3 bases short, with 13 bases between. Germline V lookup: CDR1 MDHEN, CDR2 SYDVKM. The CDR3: CASTPASYKNIQYF. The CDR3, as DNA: TGTGCCAGCACCCCAGCGTCCTACAAAAACATTCAGTACTTC. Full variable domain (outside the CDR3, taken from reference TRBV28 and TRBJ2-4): DVKVTQSSRYLVKRTGEKVFLECVQDMDHENMFWYRQDPGLGLRLIYFSYDVKMKEKGDIPEGYSVSREKKERFSLILESASTNQTSMYLCASTPASYKNIQYFGAGTRLSVL.

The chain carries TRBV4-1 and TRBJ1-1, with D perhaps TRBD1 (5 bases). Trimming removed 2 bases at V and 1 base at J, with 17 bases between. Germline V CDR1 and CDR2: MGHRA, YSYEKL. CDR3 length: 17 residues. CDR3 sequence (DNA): TGCGCCAGCAGCCAATTAGGCCGGAGGGGCCAGAACACTGAAGCTTTCTTT. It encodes CASSQLGRRGQNTEAFF.

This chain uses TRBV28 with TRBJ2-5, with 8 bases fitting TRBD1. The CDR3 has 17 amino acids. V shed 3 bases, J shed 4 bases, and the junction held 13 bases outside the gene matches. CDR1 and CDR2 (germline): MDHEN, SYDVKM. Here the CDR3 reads CASSFRQGLYGGETQYF. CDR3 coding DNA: TGTGCCAGCAGTTTCAGACAGGGGCTTTATGGGGGAGAGACCCAGTACTTC.

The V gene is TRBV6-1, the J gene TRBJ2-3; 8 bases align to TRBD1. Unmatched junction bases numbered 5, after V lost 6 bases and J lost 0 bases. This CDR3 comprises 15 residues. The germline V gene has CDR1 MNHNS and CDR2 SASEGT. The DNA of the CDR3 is TGTGCCAGCAGATACCGGGACAGGAGCACAGATACGCAGTATTTT. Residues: CASRYRDRSTDTQYF.

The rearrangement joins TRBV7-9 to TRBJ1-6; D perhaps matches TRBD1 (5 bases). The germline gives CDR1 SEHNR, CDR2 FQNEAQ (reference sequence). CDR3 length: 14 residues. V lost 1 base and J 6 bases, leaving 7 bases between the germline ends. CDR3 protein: CASSLGQSNSPLHF. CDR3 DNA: TGTGCCAGCAGCTTAGGACAGAGTAATTCACCCCTCCACTTT.

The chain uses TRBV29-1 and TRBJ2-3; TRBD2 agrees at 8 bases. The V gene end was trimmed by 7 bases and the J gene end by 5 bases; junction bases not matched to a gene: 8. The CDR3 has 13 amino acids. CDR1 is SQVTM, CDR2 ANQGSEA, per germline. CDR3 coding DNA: TGCAGCGCCCGGACTAGCCTAAGAGATACGCAGTATTTT. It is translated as CSARTSLRDTQYF.

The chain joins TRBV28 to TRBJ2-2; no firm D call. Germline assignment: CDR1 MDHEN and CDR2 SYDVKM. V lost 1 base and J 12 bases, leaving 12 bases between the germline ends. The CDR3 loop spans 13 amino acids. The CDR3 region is CASSLFAAWKLFF. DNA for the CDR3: TGTGCCAGCAGTTTATTTGCCGCGTGGAAGCTGTTTTTT. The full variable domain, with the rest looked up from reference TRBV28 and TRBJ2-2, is DVKVTQSSRYLVKRTGEKVFLECVQDMDHENMFWYRQDPGLGLRLIYFSYDVKMKEKGDIPEGYSVSREKKERFSLILESASTNQTSMYLCASSLFAAWKLFFGEGSRLTVL.

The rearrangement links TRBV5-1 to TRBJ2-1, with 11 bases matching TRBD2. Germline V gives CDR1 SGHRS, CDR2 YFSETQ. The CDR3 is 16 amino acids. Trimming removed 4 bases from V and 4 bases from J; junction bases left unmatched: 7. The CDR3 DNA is TGCGCCAGCAGCGAAATAGCGGGAGGGTGGTACAATGAGCAGTTCTTC. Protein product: CASSEIAGGWYNEQFF.

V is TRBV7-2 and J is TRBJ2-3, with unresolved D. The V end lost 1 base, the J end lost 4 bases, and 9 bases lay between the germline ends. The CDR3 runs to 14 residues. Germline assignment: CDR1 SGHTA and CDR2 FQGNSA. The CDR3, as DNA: TGTGCCAGCAGCTTAGGAAGGGTGCCAGATACGCAGTATTTT. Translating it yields CASSLGRVPDTQYF. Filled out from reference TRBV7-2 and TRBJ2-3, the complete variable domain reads GAGVSQSPSNKVTEKGKDVELRCDPISGHTALYWYRQSLGQGLEFLIYFQGNSAPDKSGLPSDRFSAERTGGSVSTLTIQRTQQEDSAVYLCASSLGRVPDTQYFGPGTRLTVL.

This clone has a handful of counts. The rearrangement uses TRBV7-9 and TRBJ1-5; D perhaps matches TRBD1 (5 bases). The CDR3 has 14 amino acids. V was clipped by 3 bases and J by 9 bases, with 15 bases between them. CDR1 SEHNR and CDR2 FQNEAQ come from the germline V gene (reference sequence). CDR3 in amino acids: CASSFGGSGGPQHF. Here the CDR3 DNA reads TGTGCCAGCAGCTTCGGGGGGTCCGGTGGGCCCCAGCATTTT.

This CDR3 reads CASSGDRYEDTQYF. CDR3 sequence (DNA): TGTGCCAGCAGTGGGGACAGGTATGAAGATACGCAGTATTTT. This chain uses TRBV9 with TRBJ2-3; 8 bases agree with TRBD1. Germline-derived CDR1 and CDR2 are SGDLS and YYNGEE. The CDR3 is 14 amino acids. J lost 5 bases, V lost 5 bases, and 7 bases had no gene match. Full variable domain (outside the CDR3, taken from reference TRBV9 and TRBJ2-3): DSGVTQTPKHLITATGQRVTLRCSPRSGDLSVYWYQQSLDQGLQFLIQYYNGEERAKGNILERFSAQQFPDLHSELNLSSLELGDSALYFCASSGDRYEDTQYFGPGTRLTVL.

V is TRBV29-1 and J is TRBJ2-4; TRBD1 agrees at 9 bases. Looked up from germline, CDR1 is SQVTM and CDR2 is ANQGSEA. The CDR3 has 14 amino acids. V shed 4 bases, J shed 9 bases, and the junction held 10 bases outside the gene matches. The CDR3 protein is CSVGDRAGAGIQYF. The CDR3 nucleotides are TGCAGCGTTGGGGACAGGGCGGGTGCTGGCATTCAGTACTTC.

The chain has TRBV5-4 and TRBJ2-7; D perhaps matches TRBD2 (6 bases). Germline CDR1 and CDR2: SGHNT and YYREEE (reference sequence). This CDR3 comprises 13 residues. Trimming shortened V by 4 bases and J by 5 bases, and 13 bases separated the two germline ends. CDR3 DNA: TGTGCCAGCAGCCCGGGAGTGGTAAACGAGCAGTACTTC. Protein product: CASSPGVVNEQYF.

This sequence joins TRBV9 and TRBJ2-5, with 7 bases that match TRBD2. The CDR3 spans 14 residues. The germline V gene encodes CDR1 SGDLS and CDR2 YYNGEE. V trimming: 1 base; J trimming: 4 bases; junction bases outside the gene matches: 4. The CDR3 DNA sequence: TGTGCCAGCAGCGTATGGGGGGGTATAGAGACCCAGTACTTC. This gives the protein CASSVWGGIETQYF. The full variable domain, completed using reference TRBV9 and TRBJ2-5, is DSGVTQTPKHLITATGQRVTLRCSPRSGDLSVYWYQQSLDQGLQFLIQYYNGEERAKGNILERFSAQQFPDLHSELNLSSLELGDSALYFCASSVWGGIETQYFGPGTRLLVL.

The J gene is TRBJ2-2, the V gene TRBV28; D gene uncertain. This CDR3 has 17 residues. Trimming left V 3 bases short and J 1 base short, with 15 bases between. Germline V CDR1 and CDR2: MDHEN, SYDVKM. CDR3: CASSFLLVALNTGELFF. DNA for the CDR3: TGTGCCAGCAGTTTCCTCTTAGTAGCTTTGAACACCGGGGAGCTGTTTTTT. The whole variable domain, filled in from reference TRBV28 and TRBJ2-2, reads DVKVTQSSRYLVKRTGEKVFLECVQDMDHENMFWYRQDPGLGLRLIYFSYDVKMKEKGDIPEGYSVSREKKERFSLILESASTNQTSMYLCASSFLLVALNTGELFFGEGSRLTVL.

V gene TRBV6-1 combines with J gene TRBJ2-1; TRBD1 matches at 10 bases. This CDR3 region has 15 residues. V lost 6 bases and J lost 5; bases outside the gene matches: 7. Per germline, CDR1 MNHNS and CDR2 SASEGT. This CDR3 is CASSAGQGPNNEQFF. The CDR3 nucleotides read TGTGCCAGCAGCGCGGGACAGGGGCCTAACAATGAGCAGTTCTTC.

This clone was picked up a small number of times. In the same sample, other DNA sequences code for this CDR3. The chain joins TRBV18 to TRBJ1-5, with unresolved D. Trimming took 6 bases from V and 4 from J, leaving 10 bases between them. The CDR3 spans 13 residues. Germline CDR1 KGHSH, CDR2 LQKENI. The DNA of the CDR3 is TGTGCCAGCTCCCCCGGGCCGAATCAGCCCCAGCATTTT. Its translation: CASSPGPNQPQHF.

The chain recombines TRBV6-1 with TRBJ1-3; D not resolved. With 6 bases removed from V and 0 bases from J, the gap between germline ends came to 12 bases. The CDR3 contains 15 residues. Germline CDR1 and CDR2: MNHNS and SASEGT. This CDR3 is CASSLNSGSGNTIYF. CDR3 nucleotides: TGTGCCAGCAGCCTAAATTCAGGCTCTGGAAACACCATATATTTT.

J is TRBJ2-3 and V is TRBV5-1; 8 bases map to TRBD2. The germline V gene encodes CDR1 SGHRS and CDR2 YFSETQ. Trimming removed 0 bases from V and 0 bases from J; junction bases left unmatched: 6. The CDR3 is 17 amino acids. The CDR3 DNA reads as TGCGCCAGCAGCTTGGCTCGGGGGGGTACTAGCACAGATACGCAGTATTTT. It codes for CASSLARGGTSTDTQYF. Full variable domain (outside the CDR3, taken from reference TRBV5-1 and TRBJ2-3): KAGVTQTPRYLIKTRGQQVTLSCSPISGHRSVSWYQQTPGQGLQFLFEYFSETQRNKGNFPGRFSGRQFSNSRSEMNVSTLELGDSALYLCASSLARGGTSTDTQYFGPGTRLTVL.